The TCR beta chain under discussion was sequenced for a study of T cell responses to AZD1222 COVID-19 vaccine (dated by TCRdb to the early 2020s). About the full investigation: A total of approximately 240 trial participants underwent TCR sequencing, of whom about 210 received two doses of AZD1222 and some 26 received two doses of the MenACWY control vaccine. Trial participants were enrolled by age into subgroups of 18-55, 56-69 and 70-plus years, and about 150, 27 and 61 TCR-sequenced participants, respectively, were included in these subgroups.

On this clone: Which antigen it targets is not known. Base-call qualities are not available, and no considerably larger clone is one nucleotide away.

What the authors observed across the whole study: In the small 56-69-year group, the increase in depth fell short of significance, most likely because of low power. Nearly half of unique spike-specific TCRs reportedly recognized epitopes outside regions mutated in the B.1.351 and B.1.1.7 variants. Because no samples from the day 14 peak response were available, repertoires could be characterized only after the peak T cell response. After two AZD1222 doses, spike-specific TCR breadth and depth were significantly higher than at day 0 and than in MenACWY recipients. Most participants were white British and females outnumbered males, and the authors suggested that clonal diversity may have been underestimated. Vaccine-associated CD4 TCRs spanned the whole spike protein, with dominant responses in regions 160-218 and 743-854. Conclusions about previously exposed vaccinees were limited because only six AZD1222 recipients were SARS-CoV-2 seropositive at baseline.

The time point label here, explained by the study, means: about 28 days (+/-7) after the second vaccine dose. AZD1222 recipients whose second dose came at about 4 weeks and those whose second dose came at about 12 weeks were combined into one group, since spike-specific TCR depth and breadth did not differ between the two schedules. Vaccinee samples were obtained from the UK trials COV001 and COV002, which included a single-blind randomized controlled phase 2/3 trial of AZD1222 (ChAdOx1 nCoV-19) in healthy adults. For TCRbeta chain sequencing, PBMC samples from trial participants were taken at day 0 and at day 28 after the second dose. The CDR3 regions of human TCRbeta chains were analyzed by immunosequencing. Per the original workflow: Repertoire TCRs were checked for matches against a reference library of SARS-CoV-2-specific TCRs that had been generated using the MIRA antigen-specificity platform. Breadth meant the fraction of unique TCRs that were SARS-CoV-2-associated, whereas depth meant the fraction of total T cells that were SARS-CoV-2-associated. Using the MIRA data, each spike-specific TCR was mapped to the spike region that the TCR reacts to and placed in a CD4 or CD8 class. Log10-transformed breadth and depth values were compared by one-way ANOVA with Sidak's multiple comparisons tests. The table was pulled from immuneACCESS by TCRdb, which kept in-frame rearrangements only. Such tables lose some clones; where checked, under half of the loss comes from unresolved V genes, and the rest has no known cause. V and J calls and clone size are copied from that table; D and trimming were computed from the DNA. In all, the sample holds approximately 140,000 clones, and 92% of those were seen once. The top ten clonotypes cover 3.5% to 4.5% of the sample.

Counted from cysteine to phenylalanine, this CDR3 has 16 amino acids. The CDR3 DNA has 48 bases and is translated from base 1. Trimming at the junction amounts to 0 bases on V and 1 base on J, and the germline ends lie 12 bases apart. CDR1 and CDR2 (MNHEY, SMNVEV) derive from the germline V gene (reference sequence). This receptor was obtained from an adult who received the AZD1222 COVID-19 vaccine. The specimen comprised peripheral blood, sampled 28 days after the second AZD1222 dose. In this chain, TRBV27 is recombined with TRBJ1-1, and the D gene may be TRBD1, 5 bases matching. The nucleotide sequence reads TGTGCCAGCAGTTTATCGAGCTGGCAGGGGAACACTGAAGCTTTCTTT. It translates to CASSLSSWQGNTEAFF.